The clone carrying this T cell receptor (beta chain) was detected a few times. Its antigen is currently unknown. Regarding the study as a whole: The TCR gene usage of tumor memory CD4+ T cells clustered together with blood and lymph node memory CD4+ cells and with lymph node naive CD4+ cells. Greatest tumor Treg TCR overlap was with tumor naive CD4+ cells.

The V gene lost 3 bases and the J gene lost 7 bases, with 13 bases spanning the gap. This CDR3 contains 15 residues. TCRdb passed the 5' RACE reads through MiXCR, listing each CDR3 protein once. The table has about 50,000 distinct CDR3 sequences, 28% seen once. The rearrangement joins TRBV12-3 or TRBV12-4 to TRBJ1-6; weak D call: TRBD1 (5 bases). The source material was naive CD4+ T cells sorted from blood. Subset in this sample: naive CD4+ T cells, CD4+CD45RA+CD25-. This TCR derives from a female donor with breast cancer. The CDR3 DNA sequence: TGTGCCAGCAGTTTCGGGGGGGGTTTAAATTCACCCCTCCACTTT. It translates to CASSFGGGLNSPLHF.